This T cell receptor (beta chain) was observed in a study of blood T cells in healthy people across ages. General study results and limits: The fall in TCR beta diversity per million T cells was roughly linear with age. Changes in expanded clonotypes were possibly confounded, as the CMV status of donors was unknown.

This clonotype was observed many times. Its cognate antigen is unknown. Together with a sample-barcoded 5' primer, a J-beta primer mix was included in a second PCR lasting roughly 6 to 12 cycles. TCRdb recomputed calls from the 5' RACE reads with MiXCR, one row per CDR3 protein. The data show fewer than 900,000 distinct CDR3 sequences, with over 45% seen just once and roughly 34% held by the top ten. V dropped 3 bases and J dropped 2 bases, with 9 bases sitting between them. CDR3 length: 14 amino acids. Germline V lookup: CDR1 SGHDT, CDR2 YYEEEE. The sample was blood. The TCR sequence derives from a woman in her sixties or seventies in good health. The chain has TRBV5-6 and TRBJ1-5; a possible D gene is TRBD1 (6 bases). CDR3 in amino acids: CASSSGQRNQPQHF. The CDR3 coding sequence is TGTGCCAGCAGCTCCGGACAGCGCAATCAGCCCCAGCATTTT.